The rows below give T cell receptor beta chains drawn from one sample of a study of regulatory T cells in long-lasting Graves disease. Via MiXCR, TCRdb re-called the multiplex PCR reads, giving one row per CDR3 protein. Found here are under 500,000 distinct CDR3 sequences, 20% of them singletons; the top ten hold 7.8%. The sequenced sample was peripheral blood mononuclear cells (PBMCs), obtained when the disease was refractory, from a patient treated with antithyroid drugs. The receptors shown here come from a female donor with Graves disease. The CDR3 runs from the conserved cysteine through the conserved F or W. A D gene is named only where the DNA matches it firmly. Clone size is stated in some rows and not others, as once, few, many or a class when expanded.

TRBJ2-3,-,-,TRBV6-1,CASSYYRLDTDTHYF,TGTGCCAGCAGCTATTATCGGCTAGACACAGATACGCATTATTTT
TRBJ1-2,-,many,TRBV12-3/TRBV12-4,CASSNIYGYTF,TGTGCCAGCAGTAACATCTATGGCTACACCTTC
TRBJ2-1,TRBD2,-,TRBV2,CASSSLAAPQWFF,TGTGCCAGCAGTTCCCTAGCGGCCCCCCAGTGGTTCTTC
TRBJ2-2,-,-,TRBV12-5,CASGLGPGGPGELFF,TGTGCTAGTGGTTTGGGCCCCGGGGGCCCCGGGGAGCTGTTTTTT
TRBJ1-4,-,-,TRBV6-1,CASRGLRHEKLFF,TGTGCCAGCAGGGGTCTACGGCATGAAAAACTGTTTTTT
TRBJ2-3,-,-,TRBV6-5,CASSFPGRSITDTQYF,TGTGCCAGCAGTTTTCCGGGACGGAGTATCACAGATACGCAGTATTTT
TRBJ1-1,-,many,TRBV28,CASRVSGRNTEAFF,TGTGCCAGTCGAGTTTCGGGGAGGAACACTGAAGCTTTCTTT
TRBJ2-7,-,-,TRBV4-1,CASSQVKGAAYEQYF,TGCGCCAGCAGCCAAGTCAAAGGGGCCGCCTACGAGCAGTACTTC
TRBJ2-7,-,-,TRBV6-1,CASGDRYEQYF,TGTGCCAGCGGCGACAGATACGAGCAGTACTTC
TRBJ2-7,TRBD1,-,TRBV5-1,CASSPTGGYERYF,TGCGCCAGCAGCCCCACAGGGGGCTACGAGCGGTACTTC
TRBJ2-7,TRBD1,many,TRBV6-1,CASSPGTGISYEQYF,TGTGCCAGCAGTCCCGGGACAGGAATCTCCTACGAGCAGTACTTC
TRBJ2-5,-,many,TRBV6-1,CASRQRVQETQYF,TGTGCCAGCAGGCAAAGGGTCCAAGAGACCCAGTACTTC